The present T cell receptor (beta chain) was sequenced within a study of shared clonotypes between healthy human individuals. Original processing methods: ImmunoSEQ supplied junction-only sequences lacking quality scores, so filtering was different. Some clones are missing from TCRdb's copy, which holds only in-frame ones; the method was immunoSEQ multiplex PCR. Clone size and V and J calls were adopted from that table, with D and trimming inferred from the DNA. The table lists over a million clones, around 78% of them singletons. CDR3 size: 15 residues. V was trimmed by 6 bases and J by 4 bases, leaving 18 bases between them. The germline gives CDR1 LNHDA, CDR2 SQIVND (reference sequence).

Material for sequencing was memory CD4+ T cells from PBMCs. Described subset: CD45RA-negative fraction. This sequence was found in a man between 18 and 35 years old in good health. Some clones in this sample may be carry-over from other donors' samples. The V gene is TRBV19, the J gene TRBJ2-5; D is perhaps TRBD1 (6 bases). The CDR3 spells CASRRTAVGGETQYF. CDR3 bases: TGTGCCAGTAGACGGACAGCAGTAGGGGGAGAGACCCAGTACTTC.